This T cell receptor (beta chain) derives from a study of T cell responses to AZD1222 COVID-19 vaccine. CDR1 and CDR2 (germline): LNHNV, YYDKDF (reference sequence). The V and J ends lost 2 bases and 2 bases, in that order; junction bases with no gene match: 7. The CDR3 length is 16 residues. Produced via immunoSEQ multiplex PCR; TCRdb's table is partial and in-frame only. This table holds roughly 80,000 clones, approximately 86% found once. The sequence was collected from an adult in good health. This specimen consisted of peripheral blood, obtained on day 0 of MenACWY control vaccination. This chain joins TRBV15 and TRBJ1-2; TRBD1 matches 8 bases. CDR3 region: CATSRSTGALNYGYTF. Here the CDR3 DNA reads TGTGCCACCAGCAGATCGACAGGGGCGCTAAACTATGGCTACACCTTC. The whole variable domain, filled in from reference TRBV15 and TRBJ1-2, reads DAMVIQNPRYQVTQFGKPVTLSCSQTLNHNVMYWYQQKSSQAPKLLFHYYDKDFNNEADTPDNFQSRRPNTSFCFLDIRSPGLGDTAMYLCATSRSTGALNYGYTFGSGTRLTVV.